This TCR beta chain was documented in a study of long-term antiretroviral therapy in people with HIV (dated by TCRdb to between 2021 and 2024). Context from the whole study: The earliest samples were collected about a decade before the 2015 WHO recommendation for immediate ART, when ART was typically delayed until CD4 counts fell. A total of around 190 cryopreserved PBMC samples came from around 30 adults with confirmed HIV infection and were collected serially over a mean of roughly six years (range 1-12). Of the 25 to 30 participants with HIV, eleven were female. No cross-contamination during QIAcube processing was shown when test extractions of a monoclonal T-cell line were performed alongside about 30 polyclonal samples. This retrospective serial study examined whether starting ART and sustained HIV suppression were associated with changes in the composition and diversity of the TRB repertoire in peripheral blood. The study at large found these results: Inferences about post-ART repertoire changes were limited because no data were available on ART adherence, viral resistance or therapy changes. The samples span the years 2004 to 2017, and the ART regimens used at that time may not be as effective as current regimens. Because cell numbers in pre-ART samples were limited, unsorted PBMC were profiled instead of sorted CD4+ and CD8+ T cells. Expanded TRB clones identified before ART initiation dominated the repertoire at all time points, although this dominance fluctuated and declined in many PLHIV after ART. Limited PBMC availability meant only the TCR beta chain was sequenced, without alpha chain pairing. Starting ART was linked to a significant rise in TRB diversity, yet even with long-term ART the diversity remained significantly lower than in transplant donor controls. CDR3 length ranges in HIV repertoires were narrower than in controls, and network structure suggested an antigen-experienced repertoire with only a slight naive shift after ART.

This clone has a single count. Its antigen specificity is not known. Base qualities are not recorded, but no much larger clone differs from it by a single base. V sheds 4 bases and J sheds 3 bases, leaving 16 bases between their ends. The germline V gene sets CDR1 to SNHLY and CDR2 to FYNNEI. The CDR3 sequence holds 16 residues, the cysteine and phenylalanine included. Just the 48-base CDR3 DNA is kept, in frame starting at base 1. Sequencing of the TRB variable region was done with the immunoSEQ hsTCRB v3.0 assay at survey level resolution. TRB sequencing targeted a depth of roughly 35,000-55,000 T-cell genomes per sample. TRB libraries were pooled and sequenced on an Illumina MiSeq using a v3 150-cycle kit. As for the authors' bioinformatics: Analysis of repertoires was carried out in R inside a reproducible Nextflow workflow spanning QC, data transformation and analysis. LymphoSeq2, an R package for AIRR-Seq data exploration, was used to implement custom analyses. Several samples yielding fewer than 5000 total TRB sequences were excluded, leaving 188 analyzed HIV repertoires. Among the roughly 180 retained HIV repertoires, approximately 59 were collected before ART initiation and approximately 130 after ART initiation. Repertoires were downsampled to 5000 TRB nucleotide sequences, with summary statistics averaged over 100 downsampling iterations. Only TRB sequences with CDR3 regions of at least seven amino acids were retained for analysis. Diversity was measured with a Shannon entropy-derived clonality score and the Gini coefficient. In the repertoire networks, any two of the top 5000 CDR3 amino acid sequences were connected whenever the two sequences differed by an edit distance of one. Antigen specificity groups and MHC restriction were predicted for TRB CDR3 amino acid sequences with GLIPH2. To flag known associations with CMV, EBV, HIV or tissue antigens, CDR3 amino acid sequences were compared against VDJdb and McPAS-TCR. Pre-ART, post-ART and control groups were compared with Wilcoxon signed-rank tests and Holm-Bonferroni correction. TCRdb's version of the immuneACCESS table is confined to in-frame rearrangements and falls short of the full clone set. An unresolved V gene accounts for under half of the shortfall where checked; the remainder is of unknown origin. Clonal size and the V and J genes are those of that table, whereas D and trimming came from the DNA. The sample contains around 14,000 clones, about 80% of them found a single time. The biggest ten clones account for around 21% of the sample.

To be included, a participant needed at least one PBMC sample from before ART initiation plus at least two post-ART samples. All participants with HIV were treated in the United States of America. Before DNA extraction, cryopreserved samples of roughly 0.9-11 million PBMC were thawed and then washed. At the time of the earliest PBMC sample, participants with HIV were aged between about 23 and 54 years. Per participant, PBMC samples came from 1-4 timepoints prior to ART initiation and 2-8 timepoints following ART initiation, for a median of 7 samples. Serial HIV viral load, CD4+ T-cell count, ART history and demographic data were obtained for every participant. Using a Qiagen kit on a QIAcube, genomic DNA was extracted from unsorted PBMC, with samples processed in batches of 12.

The chain uses TRBV2 and TRBJ1-3; no confident D gene assignment can be made. This receptor was identified in a middle-aged man with HIV. The specimen was unsorted PBMCs, collected 1.3 years before starting antiretroviral therapy. In nucleotide form, the sequence is TGTGCCAGCAGTGCCCGCCCAATAGCGGATGGAAACACCATATATTTT. This sequence encodes CASSARPIADGNTIYF.